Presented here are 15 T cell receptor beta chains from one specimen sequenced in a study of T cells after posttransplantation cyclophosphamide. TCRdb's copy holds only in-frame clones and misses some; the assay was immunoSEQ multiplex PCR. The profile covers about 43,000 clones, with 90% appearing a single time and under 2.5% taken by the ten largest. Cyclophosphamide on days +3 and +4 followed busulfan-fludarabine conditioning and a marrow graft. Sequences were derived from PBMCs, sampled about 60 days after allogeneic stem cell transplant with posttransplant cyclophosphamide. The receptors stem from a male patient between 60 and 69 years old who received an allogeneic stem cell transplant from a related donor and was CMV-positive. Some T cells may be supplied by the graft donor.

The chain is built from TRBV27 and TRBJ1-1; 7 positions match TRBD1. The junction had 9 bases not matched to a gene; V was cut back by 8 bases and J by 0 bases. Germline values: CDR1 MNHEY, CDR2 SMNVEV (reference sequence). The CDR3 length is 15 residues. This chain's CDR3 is CASYDLGQMNTEAFF. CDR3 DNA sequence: TGTGCCAGCTACGATTTGGGACAGATGAACACTGAAGCTTTCTTT.

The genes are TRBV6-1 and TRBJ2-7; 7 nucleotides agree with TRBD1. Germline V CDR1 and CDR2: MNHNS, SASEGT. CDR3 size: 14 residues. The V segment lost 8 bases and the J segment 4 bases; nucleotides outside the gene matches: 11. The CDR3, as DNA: TGTGCCAGCTCTCAACCGGGACAGCTTTACGAGCAGTACGTC. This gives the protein CASSQPGQLYEQYV.

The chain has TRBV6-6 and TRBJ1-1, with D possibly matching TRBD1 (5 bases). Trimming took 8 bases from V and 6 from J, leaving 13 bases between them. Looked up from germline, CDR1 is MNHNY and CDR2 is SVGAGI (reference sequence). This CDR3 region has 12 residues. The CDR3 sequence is CASGHRLAEAFF. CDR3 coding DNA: TGTGCCAGCGGACACCGCCTGGCTGAAGCTTTCTTT.

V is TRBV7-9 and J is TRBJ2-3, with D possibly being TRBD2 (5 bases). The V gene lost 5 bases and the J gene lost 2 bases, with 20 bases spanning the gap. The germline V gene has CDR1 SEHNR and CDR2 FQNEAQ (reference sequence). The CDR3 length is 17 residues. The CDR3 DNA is TGTGCCAGCAGCCCTTACATCCGAAACGGGGTCACAGATACGCAGTATTTT. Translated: CASSPYIRNGVTDTQYF.

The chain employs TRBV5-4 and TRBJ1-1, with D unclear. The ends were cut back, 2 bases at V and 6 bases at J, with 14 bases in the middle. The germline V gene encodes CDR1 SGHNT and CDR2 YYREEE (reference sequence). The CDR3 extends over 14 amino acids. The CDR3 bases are TGTGCCAGCAGCTTCCTTACGGGGATCTCTGAAGCTTTCTTT. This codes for CASSFLTGISEAFF.

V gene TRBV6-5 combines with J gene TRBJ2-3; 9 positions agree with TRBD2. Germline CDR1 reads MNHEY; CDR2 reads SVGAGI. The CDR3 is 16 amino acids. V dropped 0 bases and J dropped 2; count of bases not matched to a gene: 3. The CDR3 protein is CASSYSRGGYTDTQYF. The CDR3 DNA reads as TGTGCCAGCAGTTACTCGCGGGGGGGATACACAGATACGCAGTATTTT.

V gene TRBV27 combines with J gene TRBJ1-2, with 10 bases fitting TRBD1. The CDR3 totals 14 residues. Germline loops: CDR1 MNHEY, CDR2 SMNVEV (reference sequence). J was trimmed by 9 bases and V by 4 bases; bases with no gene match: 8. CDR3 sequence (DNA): TGTGCCAGCAGTTCTGACAGGGGGCCTAAGAGCTACACCTTC. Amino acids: CASSSDRGPKSYTF.

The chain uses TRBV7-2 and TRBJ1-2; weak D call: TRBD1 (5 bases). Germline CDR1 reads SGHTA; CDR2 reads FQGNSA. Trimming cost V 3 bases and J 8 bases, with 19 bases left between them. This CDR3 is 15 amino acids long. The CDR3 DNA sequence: TGTGCCAGCAGCTTTCAAGGCGGGGGGATGGGAGGCTACACCTTC. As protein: CASSFQGGGMGGYTF.

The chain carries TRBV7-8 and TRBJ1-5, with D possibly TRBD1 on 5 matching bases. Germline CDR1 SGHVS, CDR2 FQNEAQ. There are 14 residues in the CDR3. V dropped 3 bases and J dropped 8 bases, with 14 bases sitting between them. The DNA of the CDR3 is TGTGCCAGCAGCTTGGGCAGGGTGGCCGAGCCCCAGCATTTT. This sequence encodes CASSLGRVAEPQHF. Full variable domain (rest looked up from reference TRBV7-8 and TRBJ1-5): GAGVSQSPRYKVAKRGQDVALRCDPISGHVSLFWYQQALGQGPEFLTYFQNEAQLDKSGLPSDRFFAERPEGSVSTLKIQRTQQEDSAVYLCASSLGRVAEPQHFGDGTRLSIL.

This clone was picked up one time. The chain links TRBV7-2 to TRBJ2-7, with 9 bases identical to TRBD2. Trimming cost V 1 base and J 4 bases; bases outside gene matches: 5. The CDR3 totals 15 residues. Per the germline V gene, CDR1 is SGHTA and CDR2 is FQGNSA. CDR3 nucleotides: TGTGCCAGCAGCTTAGAGGCGGGGGGGTTGTACGAGCAGTACTTC. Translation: CASSLEAGGLYEQYF.

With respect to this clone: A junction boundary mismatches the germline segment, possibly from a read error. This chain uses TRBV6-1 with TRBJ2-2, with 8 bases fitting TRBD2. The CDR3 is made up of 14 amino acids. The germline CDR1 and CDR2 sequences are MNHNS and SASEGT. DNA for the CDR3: TGTACCAGCACGGGGGGGCTAGAAGCCGGGGAGCTGTTTTTT. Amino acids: CTSTGGLEAGELFF.

As DNA, the CDR3 is TGTGCCAGCAAATCAGGGACAGGGGACACCGGGGAGCTGTTTTTT. This sequence encodes CASKSGTGDTGELFF. The rearrangement links TRBV28 to TRBJ2-2, with 10 bases identical to TRBD1. CDR3 length equals 15 residues. V trimming: 7 bases; J trimming: 3 bases; junction bases outside the gene matches: 5. In germline, CDR1 is MDHEN, CDR2 SYDVKM.

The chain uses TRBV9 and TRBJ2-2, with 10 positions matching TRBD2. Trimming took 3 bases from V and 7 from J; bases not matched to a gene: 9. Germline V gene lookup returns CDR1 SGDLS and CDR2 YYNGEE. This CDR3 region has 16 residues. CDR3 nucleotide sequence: TGTGCCAGCAGCGCAGCGGGGGGGCCAGTTAACGGGGAGCTGTTTTTT. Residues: CASSAAGGPVNGELFF.

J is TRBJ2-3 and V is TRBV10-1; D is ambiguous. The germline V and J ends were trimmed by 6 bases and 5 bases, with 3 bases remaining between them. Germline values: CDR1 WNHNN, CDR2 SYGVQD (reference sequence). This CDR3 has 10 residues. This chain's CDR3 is CASRQDTQYF. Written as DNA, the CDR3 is TGCGCCAGCAGACAAGATACGCAGTATTTT.

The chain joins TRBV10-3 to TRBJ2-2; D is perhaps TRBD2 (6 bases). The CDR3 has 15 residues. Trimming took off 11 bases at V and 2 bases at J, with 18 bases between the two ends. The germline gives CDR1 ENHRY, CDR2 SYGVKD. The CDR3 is CAVGGTPINTGELFF. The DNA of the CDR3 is TGTGCCGTAGGAGGGACTCCTATAAACACCGGGGAGCTGTTTTTT.